This T cell receptor (beta chain) was recovered during a study of response to subunit inactivated influenza vaccine. TCRdb re-called the RT-PCR reads through MiXCR, storing one row per CDR3 protein. The profile shows roughly 670,000 distinct CDR3 sequences, roughly 15% of them singletons. Study-level points and caveats: Each seasonal flu vaccination may recruit only limited new T cells, authors suggested.

This clonotype was counted many times. As yet, its antigen is unknown. Trimming took 5 bases from V and 5 from J; bases not matched to a gene: 12. The germline gives CDR1 MNHEY, CDR2 SVGEGT. This CDR3 spans 15 amino acids. The chain is built from TRBV6-2 or TRBV6-3 and TRBJ2-7, with TRBD1 identical over 7 bases. Sequences were derived from PBMCs from blood, sampled 14 days before vaccination. The sequence came from a man aged 45-65 years who received an inactivated influenza vaccine. The CDR3 spells CASSDQGGMSDEQYF. CDR3 nucleotides: TGTGCCAGCAGTGACCAAGGGGGCATGTCAGACGAGCAGTACTTC.